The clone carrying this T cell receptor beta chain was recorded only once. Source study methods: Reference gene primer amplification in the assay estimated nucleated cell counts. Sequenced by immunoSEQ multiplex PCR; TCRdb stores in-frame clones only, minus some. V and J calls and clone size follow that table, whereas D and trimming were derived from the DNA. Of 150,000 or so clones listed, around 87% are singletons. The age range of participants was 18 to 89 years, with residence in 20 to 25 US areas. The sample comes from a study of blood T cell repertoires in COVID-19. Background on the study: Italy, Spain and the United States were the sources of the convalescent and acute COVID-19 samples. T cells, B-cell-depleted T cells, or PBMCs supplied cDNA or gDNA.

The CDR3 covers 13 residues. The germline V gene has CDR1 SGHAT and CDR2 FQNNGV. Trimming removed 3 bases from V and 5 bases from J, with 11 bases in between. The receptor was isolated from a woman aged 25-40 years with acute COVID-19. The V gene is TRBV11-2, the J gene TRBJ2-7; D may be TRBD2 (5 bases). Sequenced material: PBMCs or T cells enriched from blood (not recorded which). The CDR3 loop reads CASSFRTRNEQYF. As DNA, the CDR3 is TGTGCCAGCAGCTTCCGAACTAGGAACGAGCAGTACTTC. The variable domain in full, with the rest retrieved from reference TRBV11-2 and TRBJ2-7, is EAGVAQSPRYKIIEKRQSVAFWCNPISGHATLYWYQQILGQGPKLLIQFQNNGVVDDSQLPKDRFSAERLKGVDSTLKIQPAKLEDSAVYLCASSFRTRNEQYFGPGTRLTVT.